These T cell receptor beta chains were read from a single sample in a study of blood T cell repertoires in COVID-19. This table comes from immunoSEQ multiplex PCR, and its TCRdb copy is limited to in-frame clones, with some not included. The data contain 50,000 to 70,000 clones, 70% to 90% of them singletons. The sample taken for sequencing was peripheral blood. The receptors stem from a man between 45 and 60 years old with active COVID-19. The CDR3 runs from the conserved cysteine through the conserved F or W. D genes are given only for firm matches. Size tells how often a clone was seen (once, few, many) or the class of an expanded clone, and some rows leave it out.

>TRBV3-1/TRBV3-2|NA|TRBJ2-3|NA
TGTGCCAGCAGCCAAGATTCAGGGCTAGGCTCAGATACGCAGTATTTT
CASSQDSGLGSDTQYF
>TRBV27|NA|TRBJ2-7|NA
TGTGCCAGCAGGTCCATGGGGGGCTCCTACGAGCAGTACTTC
CASRSMGGSYEQYF
>TRBV5-4|TRBD1|TRBJ1-3|NA
TGTGCCAGCAGCTTTCAGGGGGCGCGAGGAAACACCATATATTTT
CASSFQGARGNTIYF
>TRBV2|TRBD2|TRBJ2-1|NA
TGTGCCAGCAGTGCGGCACTAGCGGGAGGTAGAAATGAGCAGTTCTTC
CASSAALAGGRNEQFF
>TRBV4-1|NA|TRBJ2-1|NA
TGCGCCAGCAGCCCTAGGGACTTCAATGAGCAGTTCTTC
CASSPRDFNEQFF
>TRBV5-1|TRBD1|TRBJ2-3|NA
TGCGCCAGCAGCTCCGGACAGGTCCTTAGCACAGATACGCAGTATTTT
CASSSGQVLSTDTQYF
>TRBV18|TRBD1|TRBJ2-3|NA
TGTGCCAGCTCACCTTACCCGGGACAGGAACCCCCAGATACGCAGTATTTT
CASSPYPGQEPPDTQYF
>TRBV19|NA|TRBJ1-4|NA
TGTGCCAGTAATGGGGCGGTTGCAACTAATGAAAAACTGTTTTTT
CASNGAVATNEKLFF
>TRBV12-3/TRBV12-4|NA|TRBJ2-1|NA
TGTGCCAGCAGTTTTGGGGGGTACGATGAGCAGTTCTTC
CASSFGGYDEQFF
>TRBV3-1/TRBV3-2|NA|TRBJ1-3|NA
TGTGCCAGCAGCCAAGGGGCTCGTGGAAACACCATATATTTT
CASSQGARGNTIYF
>TRBV7-8|NA|TRBJ2-5|NA
TGTGCCAGCAGTTGGAGGGGGGGCCAAGAGACCCAGTACTTC
CASSWRGGQETQYF
>TRBV6-5|NA|TRBJ1-5|NA
TGTGCCACCCTTGTAAGCAATCAGCCCCAGCATTTT
CATLVSNQPQHF
>TRBV11-2|NA|TRBJ1-3|NA
TGTGCCAGCAGCTTAGGCCGGGGGGACACCATATATTTT
CASSLGRGDTIYF
>TRBV5-1|NA|TRBJ2-1|NA
TGCGCCAGCAGCTTGGAGCTTAGAAACTTCTACAATGAGCAGTTCTTC
CASSLELRNFYNEQFF
>TRBV30|TRBD2|TRBJ2-2|once
TGTGGCCTCGCCGTTAGCGGGAGAGGGGGACCCGGGGAGCTGTTTTTT
CGLAVSGRGGPGELFF
>TRBV25-1|NA|TRBJ1-1|NA
TGTGCCAGCAGTGAAACCGGGAGTCCTGAAGCTTTCTTT
CASSETGSPEAFF
>TRBV4-2|NA|TRBJ2-3|NA
TGTGCCAGCAGCCAAGATGACAGACTAGCAGATACGCAGTATTTT
CASSQDDRLADTQYF
>TRBV4-1|NA|TRBJ1-2|NA
TGCGCCAGCAGCCAAGATGGCCCTCCGGGGAACTATGGCTACACCTTC
CASSQDGPPGNYGYTF
>TRBV5-6|NA|TRBJ1-1|NA
TGTGCCAGCAGCTTGGCCTCGAAGGGGACTGAAGCTTTCTTT
CASSLASKGTEAFF
>TRBV3-1/TRBV3-2|NA|TRBJ1-5|few
TGTGCCAGCAGCCAAGACCGGGGGGCGGCGGCTCAGCCCCAGCATTTT
CASSQDRGAAAQPQHF
>TRBV7-9|NA|TRBJ1-5|few
TGTGCCAGCAGCTTAGGGGGCAAAAGCAATCAGCCCCAGCATTTT
CASSLGGKSNQPQHF
>TRBV2|NA|TRBJ1-1|NA
TGTGCCAGCAGCGCTCCAGGAAAAGCGAACACTGAAGCTTTCTTT
CASSAPGKANTEAFF
>TRBV3-1/TRBV3-2|TRBD2|TRBJ2-1|NA
TGTGCCAGCAGCCGGGGACTAGCGGACTACAATGAGCAGTTCTTC
CASSRGLADYNEQFF
>TRBV27|TRBD2|TRBJ2-3|NA
TGTGCCAGCAGTTTACGTAGCGGGCGGACAGATACGCAGTATTTT
CASSLRSGRTDTQYF
>TRBV2|TRBD1|TRBJ2-1|NA
TGTGCCAGCAGCGGGCTAGACAGGGCTGCCTACAATGAGCAGTTCTTC
CASSGLDRAAYNEQFF
>TRBV7-2|NA|TRBJ1-2|NA
TGTGCCAGCAGCTTAGGGGGAGGGATGGGCTACACCTTC
CASSLGGGMGYTF
>TRBV6-1|NA|TRBJ2-5|NA
TGTGCCAGCAGTGAAGGCGGGGATCGGAAGACCCAGTACTTC
CASSEGGDRKTQYF
>TRBV29-1|TRBD1|TRBJ2-4|NA
TGCAGCGCGACAGGGGGCTCTGGAAACATTCAGTACTTC
CSATGGSGNIQYF
>TRBV4-2|NA|TRBJ2-1|NA
TGTGCCAGCAGCCAACGCGAAGTGCAGTTCTTC
CASSQREVQFF
>TRBV6-1|NA|TRBJ1-3|NA
TGTGCCAGCAGTGTATACAGGGCTGGGTCTGGAAACACCATATATTTT
CASSVYRAGSGNTIYF
>TRBV18|NA|TRBJ1-5|NA
TGTGCCAGCTCACGGGGGGAGGATCAGCCCCAGCATTTT
CASSRGEDQPQHF
>TRBV7-2|TRBD1|TRBJ1-3|NA
TGTGCCAGCAGCTTAGCCACCCGGATAGGGACAGGGAGGAACACCATATATTTT
CASSLATRIGTGRNTIYF
>TRBV4-2|TRBD2|TRBJ2-5|NA
TGTGCCAGCAGCCAAGAGTACCCTAGCGGGGCCCGTCGGTACTTC
CASSQEYPSGARRYF
>TRBV19|NA|TRBJ1-2|NA
TGTGCCAGTAGAGACTTAGAAGGTGGCTACACCTTC
CASRDLEGGYTF
>TRBV11-2|NA|TRBJ1-1|NA
TGTGCCAGCAGCTTACTTTTCGGGAAGGGTTCGGAAGCTTTCTTT
CASSLLFGKGSEAFF
>TRBV15|TRBD1|TRBJ2-7|NA
TGTGCCACGATGCAAGGCGCAGGGGGAACCGAGCAGTACTTC
CATMQGAGGTEQYF
>TRBV4-1|NA|TRBJ1-4|NA
TGCGCCAGCAGCCGTGGGATTGGAGGCACTAATGAAAAACTGTTTTTT
CASSRGIGGTNEKLFF
>TRBV5-1|NA|TRBJ2-3|few
TGCGCCAGCAGCTTAGGGGGAGAAGGCGCAGATACGCAGTATTTT
CASSLGGEGADTQYF
>TRBV10-2|TRBD2|TRBJ2-5|NA
TGCGCCAGCAGTGGACCAGCGGGGTACGGGGAGACCCAGTACTTC
CASSGPAGYGETQYF
>TRBV5-6|NA|TRBJ1-2|NA
TGTGCCAGCAGCCCTGTGGGGGCCTCTAACTATGGCTACACCTTC
CASSPVGASNYGYTF
>TRBV19|NA|TRBJ1-3|NA
TGTGCCAGTACCACTAGTGGAAGCTCTGGAAACACCATATATTTT
CASTTSGSSGNTIYF
>TRBV5-1|NA|TRBJ1-1|NA
TGCGCCAGCAGCTTGGGACAGACCAGTCTGAACACTGAAGCTTTCTTT
CASSLGQTSLNTEAFF
>TRBV11-2|NA|TRBJ1-3|NA
TGTGCCAGCAGGCTGCGGGGGGCGCCGGGAAACACCATATATTTT
CASRLRGAPGNTIYF
>TRBV27|TRBD1|TRBJ1-6|few
TGTGCCAGCAGTGTAACCGGGACAGGGTTCAATTCACCCCTCCACTTT
CASSVTGTGFNSPLHF
>TRBV12-3/TRBV12-4|TRBD2|TRBJ2-1|NA
TGTGCCAGCAGCCTAGCGGGGGGAAACGAGCAGTTCTTC
CASSLAGGNEQFF
>TRBV19|NA|TRBJ2-1|NA
TGTGCCAGTAGTACGGACTCTCCCTCAGGAGAGCAGTTCTTC
CASSTDSPSGEQFF
>TRBV5-6|NA|TRBJ2-6|NA
TGTGCCAGCAGAGCAGGCCTCTCTGGGGCCAACGTCCTGACTTTC
CASRAGLSGANVLTF
>TRBV27|NA|TRBJ1-5|NA
TGTGCCAGCAGTTTGCGGGGGGACTATAGCAATCAGCCCCAGCATTTT
CASSLRGDYSNQPQHF
>TRBV19|NA|TRBJ1-5|NA
TGTGCCAGTAGTATATCGGTGTGGGGAGGGCCCCAGCATTTT
CASSISVWGGPQHF
>TRBV19|NA|TRBJ2-3|NA
TGTGCCAGTAGTACGGACTGGAGCACAGATACGCAGTATTTT
CASSTDWSTDTQYF
>TRBV18|NA|TRBJ1-4|NA
TGTGCCAGCTCACCCGAGGGACACCTAGCCCTATCAACTAATGAAAAACTGTTTTTT
CASSPEGHLALSTNEKLFF
>TRBV28|TRBD1|TRBJ1-2|many
TGTGCCAGCAGTCTACAGGGGGCCGATGGCTACACCTTC
CASSLQGADGYTF